This TCR beta chain is from a study of cytomegalovirus exposure and HLA in healthy donors. General study points: Cytomegalovirus-associated TCR beta chains were listed, numbering over 150.

Repertoires were generated with immunoSEQ multiplex PCR, while TCRdb's copy carries only in-frame clones and drops some. The profile covers approximately 120,000 clones, with about 94% appearing a single time and roughly 1.2% taken by the ten largest. The CDR3 extends over 12 amino acids. From germline, CDR1 is MNHEY and CDR2 SVGAGI. The V end was cut by 2 bases, the J end by 13 bases, with 12 bases between. Separation from the approximately 670-subject first cohort characterized the roughly 120-subject validation cohort, to which the donors belonged. This clone came up once. Its antigen is unidentified.

This clonotype was sampled from a woman aged 18 to 35 in good health and CMV-seronegative. The sample consisted of PBMCs. The chain recombines TRBV6-5 with TRBJ2-1, with D uncertain. The CDR3 nucleotides read TGTGCCAGCAGTTACCCTCTCGGTGAACAGTTCTTC. Translated: CASSYPLGEQFF.